The 18 T cell receptor beta chains listed next were all sequenced from one sample in a study of technical replicates of blood from a handful of donors. Clones were sequenced by immunoSEQ multiplex PCR, and TCRdb holds only the in-frame ones, with some missing. The top ten hold 0.27% of the sample, which has tens of thousands of clones, 92% seen once. Sequencing was done on a sample of T cells isolated from PBMCs. Every receptor here comes from a human donor in good health.

The chain carries TRBV7-2 and TRBJ2-5, with TRBD1 as a possible D gene (6 bases). The CDR3 runs 12 residues. Trimming shortened V by 6 bases and J by 7 bases, and 12 bases separated the two germline ends. Germline assignment: CDR1 SGHTA and CDR2 FQGNSA. The CDR3 region has the DNA TGTGCCAGCAGACAGGGAGATGGGACCCAGTACTTC. It is translated as CASRQGDGTQYF.

The rearrangement uses TRBV4-2 and TRBJ2-7; D may be TRBD2 (5 bases). The germline V gene encodes CDR1 LGHNA and CDR2 YNFKEQ. This CDR3 has 16 residues. V lost 1 base and J 5 bases, leaving 18 bases between the germline ends. Here the CDR3 DNA reads TGTGCCAGCAGCCAAGCACCGGTGGGGAGTGATCACGAGCAGTACTTC. Residues: CASSQAPVGSDHEQYF.

V usage is TRBV13 and J usage is TRBJ2-7; possible D gene TRBD2, 5 bases. V was shortened by 5 bases and J by 3 bases, with 23 bases between the two germline ends. The CDR3 totals 17 residues. The germline V gene has CDR1 PRHDT and CDR2 FYEKMQ (reference sequence). The DNA of the CDR3 is TGTGCCAGCAGCCCCCCTCTGTCAGCGCCGGGGTACTACGAGCAGTACTTC. Translation: CASSPPLSAPGYYEQYF.

V is TRBV2 and J is TRBJ2-1; D possibly corresponds to TRBD2 (5 bases). Looked up from germline, CDR1 is SNHLY and CDR2 is FYNNEI. This CDR3 is built from 19 residues. V lost 5 bases and J lost 5, with 28 bases in between. CDR3 in amino acids: CASSPQEDLLSLLNNEQFF. The CDR3 nucleotides are TGTGCCAGCAGTCCCCAGGAGGACCTTTTATCCCTTTTAAACAATGAGCAGTTCTTC.

V usage is TRBV7-8 and J usage is TRBJ2-7; 9 nucleotides line up with TRBD2. The junction had 10 bases not matched to a gene; V was cut back by 1 base and J by 3 bases. The CDR3 is 17 amino acids. The germline CDR1 and CDR2 sequences are SGHVS and FQNEAQ. In DNA form, the CDR3 reads TGTGCCAGCAGCTTAGGGTTAGTAGCGGGAGTTATCTACGAGCAGTACTTC. Its translation: CASSLGLVAGVIYEQYF.

This clone was detected once. The V and J genes are TRBV27 and TRBJ2-5, with TRBD1 as a possible D gene (6 bases). Germline values: CDR1 MNHEY, CDR2 SMNVEV (reference sequence). With 4 bases removed from V and 2 bases from J, the gap between germline ends came to 8 bases. This CDR3 region has 13 residues. CDR3 sequence (DNA): TGTGCCAGCAGTTGGACAGTTCAAGAGACCCAGTACTTC. Protein product: CASSWTVQETQYF.

This clone has just one count. This chain uses TRBV2 with TRBJ2-4, with D tentatively TRBD1 (6 bases). The CDR3 contains 16 residues. Trimming removed 5 bases at V and 0 bases at J, with 14 bases between. The V gene's germline CDR1 is SNHLY and CDR2 FYNNEI. The CDR3 region has the DNA TGTGCCAGCAGTCGACTGGACAGTCTAGCCAAAAACATTCAGTACTTC. Encoded protein: CASSRLDSLAKNIQYF.

V usage is TRBV10-1 and J usage is TRBJ2-1; 9 bases match TRBD2. This CDR3 has 12 residues. The trim removed 6 bases at V and 12 bases at J, leaving 6 bases unmatched. The germline CDR1 and CDR2 sequences are WNHNN and SYGVQD (reference sequence). CDR3 residues: CASSLAGEVQFF. As DNA, the CDR3 is TGCGCCAGCAGCTTAGCGGGAGAGGTGCAGTTCTTC.

This rearrangement joins TRBV6-5 to TRBJ2-1; no clear D gene. CDR1 and CDR2 (germline): MNHEY, SVGAGI. The V and J ends lost 5 bases and 6 bases respectively, with 14 bases between them. This CDR3 has 14 residues. The CDR3 loop reads CASSPLSNANEQFF. The CDR3, as DNA: TGTGCCAGCAGTCCCCTAAGTAACGCCAATGAGCAGTTCTTC.

The chain carries TRBV28 and TRBJ2-7, with 8 nucleotides matching TRBD1. This CDR3 is 16 amino acids long. V lost 6 bases to trimming and J lost 2 bases; unmatched junction nucleotides: 12. Germline V gene data show CDR1 as MDHEN and CDR2 as SYDVKM. The CDR3 protein is CASRTGGQGNPYEQYF. In DNA, the CDR3 is TGTGCCAGCAGGACCGGAGGACAGGGCAATCCCTACGAGCAGTACTTC.

This rearrangement joins TRBV2 to TRBJ2-2, with D perhaps TRBD2 (6 bases). Trimming shortened V by 7 bases and J by 0 bases, and 9 bases separated the two germline ends. The CDR3 is 14 residues long. Germline CDR1 SNHLY, CDR2 FYNNEI. DNA of the CDR3: TGTGCCAGCATGGAGGGATCGAACACCGGGGAGCTGTTTTTT. Protein: CASMEGSNTGELFF.

The chain is built from TRBV14 and TRBJ2-7; weak D call: TRBD1 (6 bases). The CDR3 is 14 amino acids. Looked up from germline, CDR1 is SGHDN and CDR2 is FVKESK. The V end was cut by 0 bases, the J end by 9 bases, with 15 bases between. CDR3 in amino acids: CASSQEWKDSPQYF. CDR3 coding DNA: TGTGCCAGCAGCCAAGAGTGGAAGGACAGCCCGCAGTACTTC.

The chain has TRBV19 and TRBJ2-6; TRBD1 might be the D (5 bases). CDR1 and CDR2 (germline): LNHDA, SQIVND (reference sequence). The CDR3 sequence is 15 residues long. V was cut by 11 bases and J by 2 bases, with 16 bases left in between. For the CDR3, the DNA is TGTGCCTCCCAGGGTGGGAATACTGGGGCCAACGTCCTGACTTTC. It codes for CASQGGNTGANVLTF.

V usage is TRBV6-5 and J usage is TRBJ2-3, with 11 positions matching TRBD1. Germline V gene data show CDR1 as MNHEY and CDR2 as SVGAGI. The V gene end was trimmed by 6 bases and the J gene end by 3 bases; junction bases not matched to a gene: 2. This CDR3 spans 14 amino acids. The CDR3 spells CASRWDRGTDTQYF. In DNA form, the CDR3 reads TGTGCCAGCAGATGGGACAGGGGGACAGATACGCAGTATTTT.

The chain has TRBV25-1 and TRBJ1-1; no definite D call. V gave up 1 base and J gave up 6 bases, with 12 bases separating them. CDR1 is MGHDK and CDR2 is SYGVNS in the germline V gene. The CDR3 consists of 14 residues. In DNA, the CDR3 is TGTGCCAGCAGTGAATGGGAGGAAGTCGCTGAAGCTTTCTTT. It is translated as CASSEWEEVAEAFF.

This chain connects TRBV6-5 to TRBJ1-1; 7 positions agree with TRBD1. Unmatched junction bases numbered 7, after V lost 6 bases and J lost 3 bases. This CDR3 spans 14 amino acids. Germline values: CDR1 MNHEY, CDR2 SVGAGI. CDR3 protein: CASRTGETYTEAFF. In DNA, the CDR3 is TGTGCCAGCAGAACAGGGGAGACTTACACTGAAGCTTTCTTT.

This clone was detected only once. The rearrangement joins TRBV7-9 to TRBJ2-7; 10 bases line up with TRBD1. Per the germline V gene, CDR1 is SEHNR and CDR2 is FQNEAQ (reference sequence). CDR3 size: 17 residues. Trimming at V came to 1 base and at J to 2 bases, leaving 8 bases not matched to a gene. The CDR3 sequence: CASSLGGQGLRTYEQYF. The CDR3 DNA reads as TGTGCCAGCAGCTTAGGGGGACAGGGGTTGAGGACCTACGAGCAGTACTTC.

This sequence joins TRBV13 and TRBJ1-1; possible D gene TRBD1, 5 bases. Germline CDR1 reads PRHDT; CDR2 reads FYEKMQ (reference sequence). V was shortened by 7 bases and J by 0 bases, with 15 bases between the two germline ends. There are 15 residues in the CDR3. CDR3 residues: CASNPTATLNTEAFF. In nucleotides, the CDR3 is TGTGCCAGCAATCCGACAGCCACTTTGAACACTGAAGCTTTCTTT.